The clone carrying this T cell receptor (beta chain) was detected once. An end of the junction differs from the germline gene, which may be a read error. The entry originates in a study of shared clonotypes between healthy human individuals. As defined, naive CD8 cells were CD45RO-negative and positively selected for CCR7, with terminally differentiated effector memory CD45RA+ cells excluded. The CDR3 is made up of 17 amino acids. Germline CDR1 reads SGHDT; CDR2 reads YYEEEE. Repertoires were generated with immunoSEQ multiplex PCR, while TCRdb's copy carries only in-frame clones and drops some. Of under 1 million clones in the sample, approximately 97% are singletons; the top ten hold about 0.25%.

Sequencing was performed on naive CD8+ T cells sorted from blood. The chain links TRBV5-6 to TRBJ2-5, with a weak D call TRBD2 (6 bases). This receptor was obtained from a man under 40 in good health. The CDR3 sequence: CASTLSWTGAPEETQYF. The CDR3 DNA reads as TGTGCCAGCACCTTGTCGTGGACGGGAGCGCCGGAGGAGACCCAGTACTTC.